This is a list of T cell receptor beta chains from one sample in a study of control samples from healthy donors and cancer patients. Libraries were prepared by immunoSEQ multiplex PCR; TCRdb keeps only in-frame clonotypes and omits some of them. The sample has around 140,000 clones, about 91% seen once. The sample consisted of blood. These receptors all stem from a man under 40 in good health. Both conserved end residues are part of each CDR3. A D gene is named only where the DNA matches it firmly. Size is omitted from some rows. Given values are once, few, many or a class for expanded clones.

V gene: TRBV15; CDR3 length: 14; clone size: NA; D gene: TRBD1; J gene: TRBJ2-7; CDR3 DNA: TGTGCCACCAGCACAGGGGGATCATCCTACGAGCAGTACTTC; CDR3 protein: CATSTGGSSYEQYF
V gene: TRBV15; CDR3 length: 15; clone size: NA; D gene: NA; J gene: TRBJ2-7; CDR3 DNA: TGTGCCACCAGCAGAGATCGGAGCGGGCCCTACGAGCAGTACTTC; CDR3 protein: CATSRDRSGPYEQYF
V gene: TRBV3-1/TRBV3-2; CDR3 length: 15; clone size: NA; D gene: TRBD2; J gene: TRBJ2-3; CDR3 DNA: TGTGCCAGCAGCCGGACTAGCGGGGGGACCGATACGCAGTATTTT; CDR3 protein: CASSRTSGGTDTQYF
V gene: TRBV14; CDR3 length: 18; clone size: NA; D gene: NA; J gene: TRBJ1-4; CDR3 DNA: TGTGCCAGCAGCCAAGATGGATACCGCTCCGGAAGGGATGAAAAACTGTTTTTT; CDR3 protein: CASSQDGYRSGRDEKLFF
V gene: TRBV5-1; CDR3 length: 15; clone size: NA; D gene: NA; J gene: TRBJ1-1; CDR3 DNA: TGCGCCAGCAGCTTGGGCAGCTTTCCCAACACTGAAGCTTTCTTT; CDR3 protein: CASSLGSFPNTEAFF
V gene: TRBV5-3; CDR3 length: 16; clone size: NA; D gene: NA; J gene: TRBJ1-6; CDR3 DNA: TGTGCCAGAAGCGCCGAGGGTAGAGGGGTAAATTCACCCCTCCACTTT; CDR3 protein: CARSAEGRGVNSPLHF
V gene: TRBV15; CDR3 length: 15; clone size: NA; D gene: TRBD1; J gene: TRBJ1-4; CDR3 DNA: TGTGCCACCAGCAGAGGTCGGACAGGGGACGAAAAACTGTTTTTT; CDR3 protein: CATSRGRTGDEKLFF
V gene: TRBV12-3/TRBV12-4; CDR3 length: 13; clone size: NA; D gene: NA; J gene: TRBJ1-2; CDR3 DNA: TGTGCCAGCAGTTTAGTGTCACGGGCTGGCTACACCTTC; CDR3 protein: CASSLVSRAGYTF
V gene: TRBV10-3; CDR3 length: 13; clone size: NA; D gene: NA; J gene: TRBJ1-2; CDR3 DNA: TGTGCCATCAGTGAGAGGGCAGTCTATGGCTACACCTTC; CDR3 protein: CAISERAVYGYTF
V gene: TRBV5-1; CDR3 length: 16; clone size: NA; D gene: TRBD1; J gene: TRBJ1-2; CDR3 DNA: TGCGCCAGCAGCCATCAATCGCCGGGACAGGGGGGAGAGAAGACCTTC; CDR3 protein: CASSHQSPGQGGEKTF
V gene: TRBV6-5; CDR3 length: 16; clone size: NA; D gene: NA; J gene: TRBJ2-2; CDR3 DNA: TGTGCCAGCAGTTACTCGTCTGGACAAAACACCGGGGAGCTGTTTTTT; CDR3 protein: CASSYSSGQNTGELFF
V gene: TRBV7-3; CDR3 length: 11; clone size: NA; D gene: NA; J gene: TRBJ2-3; CDR3 DNA: TGTGCCAGCAGCTTTGGAGATACGCAGTATTTT; CDR3 protein: CASSFGDTQYF
V gene: TRBV6-5; CDR3 length: 15; clone size: NA; D gene: TRBD2; J gene: TRBJ2-1; CDR3 DNA: TGTGCCAGCAGTTACGGGGGGGGGACCTACAATGAGCAGTTCTTC; CDR3 protein: CASSYGGGTYNEQFF
V gene: TRBV28; CDR3 length: 14; clone size: NA; D gene: NA; J gene: TRBJ1-5; CDR3 DNA: TGTGCCAGCAGTTTACAGGGGAACAATCAGCCCCAGCATTTT; CDR3 protein: CASSLQGNNQPQHF
V gene: TRBV19; CDR3 length: 15; clone size: once; D gene: NA; J gene: TRBJ2-3; CDR3 DNA: TGTGCCAGTAGTACTGTTCGGGGGAGCACAGATACGCAGTATTTT; CDR3 protein: CASSTVRGSTDTQYF
V gene: TRBV24-1; CDR3 length: 14; clone size: NA; D gene: TRBD1; J gene: TRBJ1-1; CDR3 DNA: TGTGCCACCAGTGAGGGCCAGGGGGGGACTGAAGCTTTCTTT; CDR3 protein: CATSEGQGGTEAFF
V gene: TRBV27; CDR3 length: 13; clone size: NA; D gene: NA; J gene: TRBJ1-2; CDR3 DNA: TGTGCCAGCACCTCTCCGGGACACCGTCTATATACCTTC; CDR3 protein: CASTSPGHRLYTF
V gene: TRBV27; CDR3 length: 14; clone size: NA; D gene: TRBD1; J gene: TRBJ2-1; CDR3 DNA: TGTGCCAGCAGTTCGGACAGGGTAGGGAATGAGCAGTTCTTC; CDR3 protein: CASSSDRVGNEQFF
V gene: TRBV28; CDR3 length: 14; clone size: NA; D gene: TRBD1; J gene: TRBJ1-1; CDR3 DNA: TGTGCCAGCACGAGGGGGCGCGGAAACACTGAAGCTTTCTTT; CDR3 protein: CASTRGRGNTEAFF
V gene: TRBV18; CDR3 length: 13; clone size: NA; D gene: TRBD1; J gene: TRBJ1-5; CDR3 DNA: TGTGCCAGCTCAGACAGGGTGAATCAGCCCCAGCATTTT; CDR3 protein: CASSDRVNQPQHF
V gene: TRBV29-1; CDR3 length: 11; clone size: NA; D gene: NA; J gene: TRBJ1-3; CDR3 DNA: TGCAGCGCAGACAGTGGAAACACCATATATTTT; CDR3 protein: CSADSGNTIYF
V gene: TRBV11-3; CDR3 length: 17; clone size: NA; D gene: TRBD2; J gene: TRBJ2-3; CDR3 DNA: TGTGCCAGCAGCTTAGATCCCAAAGCGGGGGCCACAGATACGCAGTATTTT; CDR3 protein: CASSLDPKAGATDTQYF
V gene: TRBV28; CDR3 length: 17; clone size: NA; D gene: TRBD1; J gene: TRBJ1-5; CDR3 DNA: TGTGCCAGCACTCTCCGTACGACAGGGGGGCTCAATCAGCCCCAGCATTTT; CDR3 protein: CASTLRTTGGLNQPQHF
V gene: TRBV6-1; CDR3 length: 16; clone size: once; D gene: NA; J gene: TRBJ1-2; CDR3 DNA: TGTGCCAGCAGTGACCCTGGAGACACCACTAACTATGGCTACACCTTC; CDR3 protein: CASSDPGDTTNYGYTF
V gene: TRBV21-1; CDR3 length: 14; clone size: NA; D gene: NA; J gene: TRBJ2-2; CDR3 DNA: TGTGCCAGCAGCAAAGAGGGCAGGGGAGGGGAGCTGTTTTTT; CDR3 protein: CASSKEGRGGELFF
V gene: TRBV21-1; CDR3 length: 18; clone size: NA; D gene: NA; J gene: TRBJ1-3; CDR3 DNA: TGTGCCAGCAGCATTCCGGGACAGGGGAATCCAACTGGAAACACCATATATTTT; CDR3 protein: CASSIPGQGNPTGNTIYF
V gene: TRBV28; CDR3 length: 18; clone size: once; D gene: TRBD1; J gene: TRBJ1-5; CDR3 DNA: TGTGCCAGCAGTCTAAGCCCCGGACAGGCCTCTAGCAATCAGCCCCAGCATTTT; CDR3 protein: CASSLSPGQASSNQPQHF
V gene: TRBV10-3; CDR3 length: 15; clone size: NA; D gene: NA; J gene: TRBJ1-2; CDR3 DNA: TGTGCCATCAGTGAGTCAAGCGGGCAGGGGAATGGCTACACCTTC; CDR3 protein: CAISESSGQGNGYTF
V gene: TRBV18; CDR3 length: 13; clone size: NA; D gene: NA; J gene: TRBJ2-3; CDR3 DNA: TGTGCCAGCTCACCGAGGGTCACAGATACGCAGTATTTT; CDR3 protein: CASSPRVTDTQYF
V gene: TRBV30; CDR3 length: 14; clone size: NA; D gene: NA; J gene: TRBJ2-1; CDR3 DNA: TGTGCCTGGACGGAATGGGGCTCCTACAATGAGCAGTTCTTC; CDR3 protein: CAWTEWGSYNEQFF
V gene: TRBV7-2; CDR3 length: 20; clone size: NA; D gene: TRBD2; J gene: TRBJ2-2; CDR3 DNA: TGTGCCAGCAGCTTAGCTAAGGGACTAGCGGGGGGGCCTAACACCGGGGAGCTGTTTTTT; CDR3 protein: CASSLAKGLAGGPNTGELFF
V gene: TRBV7-3; CDR3 length: 15; clone size: NA; D gene: NA; J gene: TRBJ1-1; CDR3 DNA: TGTGCCAGCAGCTTGGGGCCGGGGGCGGACACTGAAGCTTTCTTT; CDR3 protein: CASSLGPGADTEAFF
V gene: TRBV5-1; CDR3 length: 17; clone size: NA; D gene: TRBD1; J gene: TRBJ1-6; CDR3 DNA: TGCGCCAGCAGCTTGACAGGGGGCGACATACATAATTCACCCCTCCACTTT; CDR3 protein: CASSLTGGDIHNSPLHF
V gene: TRBV2; CDR3 length: 14; clone size: once; D gene: TRBD1; J gene: TRBJ1-2; CDR3 DNA: TGTGCCAGCAGTGCCCGGACAGGCGCCTATGGCTACACCTTC; CDR3 protein: CASSARTGAYGYTF
V gene: TRBV4-2; CDR3 length: 15; clone size: NA; D gene: TRBD1; J gene: TRBJ2-7; CDR3 DNA: TGTGCCAGCAGCCAAGTTGGCCAGGGGGCGTACGAGCAGTACTTC; CDR3 protein: CASSQVGQGAYEQYF
V gene: TRBV7-9; CDR3 length: 11; clone size: NA; D gene: NA; J gene: TRBJ1-1; CDR3 DNA: TGTGCCAGCGGATTAAGCAACGAAGCTTTCTTT; CDR3 protein: CASGLSNEAFF
V gene: TRBV9; CDR3 length: 15; clone size: NA; D gene: TRBD1; J gene: TRBJ1-1; CDR3 DNA: TGTGCCAGCAGCGCAATGACAGGGGGCGCAGGTCAGGCTTTCTTT; CDR3 protein: CASSAMTGGAGQAFF
V gene: TRBV3-1/TRBV3-2; CDR3 length: 16; clone size: NA; D gene: TRBD1; J gene: TRBJ2-2; CDR3 DNA: TGTGCCAGCAGCCTCGGGGACAGCAAGAACACCGGGGAGCTGTTTTTT; CDR3 protein: CASSLGDSKNTGELFF
V gene: TRBV5-4; CDR3 length: 16; clone size: NA; D gene: NA; J gene: TRBJ2-2; CDR3 DNA: TGTGCCAGCAGCGTGGACGGACCCCACCAGGCCGGGGAGCTGTTTTTT; CDR3 protein: CASSVDGPHQAGELFF
V gene: TRBV5-4; CDR3 length: 15; clone size: NA; D gene: NA; J gene: TRBJ1-3; CDR3 DNA: TGTGCCAGCAGCCGGGCTTCCCAGGGAGGAAACACCATATATTTT; CDR3 protein: CASSRASQGGNTIYF
V gene: TRBV20-1; CDR3 length: 11; clone size: NA; D gene: NA; J gene: TRBJ1-4; CDR3 DNA: TGCAGTGCTACCGACAGCGAAAAACTGTTTTTT; CDR3 protein: CSATDSEKLFF
V gene: TRBV5-8; CDR3 length: 14; clone size: NA; D gene: NA; J gene: TRBJ1-4; CDR3 DNA: TGTGCCAGCAGCTTGCTAGGGGTAGATGAAAAACTGTTTTTT; CDR3 protein: CASSLLGVDEKLFF
V gene: TRBV6-5; CDR3 length: 15; clone size: once; D gene: NA; J gene: TRBJ1-2; CDR3 DNA: TGTGCCAGCATAGGACGGATTATGTCCAACTATGGCTACACCTTC; CDR3 protein: CASIGRIMSNYGYTF
V gene: TRBV13; CDR3 length: 14; clone size: NA; D gene: NA; J gene: TRBJ2-7; CDR3 DNA: TGTGCCAGCAGCTTACGCCAGGGGACCTACGAGCAGTACTTC; CDR3 protein: CASSLRQGTYEQYF
V gene: TRBV6-1; CDR3 length: 13; clone size: once; D gene: TRBD1; J gene: TRBJ1-1; CDR3 DNA: TGTGCCAGCAGTGACACCCCGGGACAGGGGACTTTCTTT; CDR3 protein: CASSDTPGQGTFF
V gene: TRBV2; CDR3 length: 14; clone size: NA; D gene: NA; J gene: TRBJ1-4; CDR3 DNA: TGTGCCAGCAGTGAAGGTAGTGCTAATGAAAAACTGTTTTTT; CDR3 protein: CASSEGSANEKLFF
V gene: TRBV5-1; CDR3 length: 14; clone size: once; D gene: TRBD2; J gene: TRBJ2-5; CDR3 DNA: TGCGCCAGCAGCCGTAGCGGGGGGGAAGAGACCCAGTACTTC; CDR3 protein: CASSRSGGEETQYF
V gene: TRBV12-5; CDR3 length: 14; clone size: NA; D gene: NA; J gene: TRBJ2-4; CDR3 DNA: TGTGCTAGTGGTCCCTCGGGGGCCAAAAACATTCAGTACTTC; CDR3 protein: CASGPSGAKNIQYF